Below, 27 T cell receptor beta chains from the same sample are listed, as sequenced in a study of OX40 agonist ivuxolimab in advanced cancers. Produced via immunoSEQ multiplex PCR; TCRdb's table is partial and in-frame only. The profile shows tens of thousands of clones, roughly nine tenths of them singletons. The sequenced sample was CD4+ or CD8+ T cells sorted from blood, obtained in a trial of the OX40 agonist ivuxolimab. The source of these receptors is an adult with an advanced solid tumor such as melanoma, head and neck, liver or kidney cancer.

The chain is built from TRBV11-2 and TRBJ2-7; no clear D. The CDR3 has 15 amino acids. Trimming removed 0 bases at V and 6 bases at J, with 15 bases between. Germline V gives CDR1 SGHAT, CDR2 FQNNGV. The CDR3: CASSLEWGFLSEQYF. The CDR3 nucleotides read TGTGCCAGCAGCTTAGAGTGGGGTTTTCTCTCCGAGCAGTACTTC.

The rearrangement uses TRBV18 and TRBJ2-5, with D possibly being TRBD2 (5 bases). This CDR3 has 15 amino acids. V lost 3 bases and J 1 base, leaving 12 bases between the germline ends. From germline, CDR1 is KGHSH and CDR2 LQKENI. Written as DNA, the CDR3 is TGTGCCAGCTCACCGTCAGGTGGGAGCCAAGAGACCCAGTACTTC. Amino acids: CASSPSGGSQETQYF. Based on the CDR3 plus reference TRBV18 and TRBJ2-5, the full variable domain is NAGVMQNPRHLVRRRGQEARLRCSPMKGHSHVYWYRQLPEEGLKFMVYLQKENIIDESGMPKERFSAEFPKEGPSILRIQQVVRGDSAAYFCASSPSGGSQETQYFGPGTRLLVL.

The chain has TRBV6-6 and TRBJ1-4; D not resolved. CDR3 length equals 13 residues. Germline V gene data show CDR1 as MNHNY and CDR2 as SVGAGI (reference sequence). The V end lost 6 bases, the J end lost 4 bases, and 9 bases lay between the germline ends. In nucleotides, the CDR3 is TGTGCCAGCAGCGGAGGGAGTAATGAAAAACTGTTTTTT. Its protein product is CASSGGSNEKLFF.

This CDR3 is CASSVYSGANVLTF. The CDR3 DNA follows: TGTGCCAGCAGCGTATACTCTGGGGCCAACGTCCTGACTTTC. The chain has TRBV9 and TRBJ2-6; D is ambiguous. CDR1 and CDR2 (germline): SGDLS, YYNGEE. The CDR3 extends over 14 amino acids. Trimming removed 1 base at V and 0 bases at J, with 2 bases between.

The chain recombines TRBV4-3 with TRBJ2-7; D may be TRBD2 (6 bases). Germline V gene sequence: CDR1 LGHNA, CDR2 YSLEER. CDR3 length equals 16 residues. Trimming took off 0 bases at V and 3 bases at J, with 15 bases between the two ends. Here the CDR3 DNA reads TGCGCCAGCAGCCAAGATAAGGAGGGACCCTACTACGAGCAGTACTTC. Translating gives CASSQDKEGPYYEQYF.

The J gene is TRBJ2-5, the V gene TRBV2; no definite D call. The CDR3 covers 12 residues. Trimming removed 7 bases from V and 0 bases from J, with 6 bases in between. The germline V gene encodes CDR1 SNHLY and CDR2 FYNNEI. CDR3 amino acids: CASTTDQETQYF. The CDR3 DNA sequence: TGTGCCAGCACTACAGACCAAGAGACCCAGTACTTC.

Turning to this clone: Within the sample, other DNA sequences also encode this same CDR3. This chain links TRBV4-3 with TRBJ2-7; 10 bases are shared with TRBD2. The CDR3 sequence is 15 residues long. V shed 1 base and J 2 bases; nucleotides not matched to a gene: 2. Per the germline V gene, CDR1 is LGHNA and CDR2 is YSLEER. The CDR3 loop is CASSQGTSGTYEQYF. The CDR3 DNA is TGCGCCAGCAGCCAAGGGACTAGCGGCACCTACGAGCAGTACTTC.

The chain links TRBV15 to TRBJ2-7; 7 bases agree with TRBD1. V lost 5 bases to trimming and J lost 3 bases; unmatched junction nucleotides: 7. Germline assignment: CDR1 LNHNV and CDR2 YYDKDF (reference sequence). CDR3 length: 14 amino acids. The CDR3 nucleotides are TGTGCCACCAGCTCGCCGGGACAGAACTACGAGCAGTACTTC. Amino acid sequence: CATSSPGQNYEQYF.

This clone was seen only once. This chain connects TRBV4-3 to TRBJ1-6; D is undetermined. V dropped 0 bases and J dropped 13 bases, with 16 bases sitting between them. This CDR3 has 15 residues. The germline CDR1 and CDR2 sequences are LGHNA and YSLEER. In DNA form, the CDR3 reads TGCGCCAGCAGCCAAGATACTTCTTCAATTTTCCCCCTCCACTTT. Its translation is CASSQDTSSIFPLHF.

The chain joins TRBV27 to TRBJ2-1; D is uncertain. Germline V gene data show CDR1 as MNHEY and CDR2 as SMNVEV (reference sequence). The CDR3 spans 14 residues. The V end lost 3 bases, the J end lost 5 bases, and 11 bases lay between the germline ends. CDR3 protein: CASSLSPGHNEQFF. CDR3 in DNA: TGTGCCAGCAGTTTGTCGCCTGGCCACAATGAGCAGTTCTTC.

This chain connects TRBV28 to TRBJ1-4; 9 bases are a match to TRBD1. The germline CDR1 and CDR2 sequences are MDHEN and SYDVKM. This CDR3 has 17 amino acids. V lost 4 bases and J lost 7; bases outside the gene matches: 13. The CDR3 DNA is TGTGCCAGCAGTTCCCGGGACAGGGCCCGCTTCCTTGAAAAACTGTTTTTT. Translation gives CASSSRDRARFLEKLFF.

The rearrangement uses TRBV7-8 and TRBJ2-1; D is unresolved. The CDR3 contains 16 residues. Germline CDR1 SGHVS, CDR2 FQNEAQ. V lost 1 base and J 5 bases, leaving 15 bases between the germline ends. In nucleotides, the CDR3 is TGTGCCAGCAGCTTAGATGGCTTGGCGTCCGACAATGAGCAGTTCTTC. Translating it yields CASSLDGLASDNEQFF.

This rearrangement joins TRBV5-4 to TRBJ2-5; possibly TRBD1 or TRBD2 for D (7 bases each). V was cut by 5 bases and J by 4 bases, with 24 bases left in between. The CDR3 extends over 17 amino acids. Germline V gene sequence: CDR1 SGHNT, CDR2 YYREEE (reference sequence). The CDR3 sequence: CASSQDEGAIAGETQYF. CDR3 in DNA: TGTGCCAGCAGTCAGGACGAGGGGGCCATAGCGGGAGAGACCCAGTACTTC.

The J gene is TRBJ2-7, the V gene TRBV4-3, with D perhaps TRBD2 (5 bases). Germline V gene lookup returns CDR1 LGHNA and CDR2 YSLEER. The ends were cut back, 0 bases at V and 2 bases at J, with 11 bases in the middle. The CDR3 covers 15 residues. The CDR3 DNA reads as TGCGCCAGCAGCCAAGATCGGGGTTCTCCCTACGAGCAGTACTTC. Translating gives CASSQDRGSPYEQYF.

The chain uses TRBV2 and TRBJ2-7, with a possible D match to TRBD2 (5 bases). From germline, CDR1 is SNHLY and CDR2 FYNNEI. The ends were cut back, 0 bases at V and 7 bases at J, with 7 bases in the middle. CDR3 length: 12 amino acids. As DNA, the CDR3 is TGTGCCAGCAGTGAAGCGTCGGGGGAGCAGTACTTC. Its translation is CASSEASGEQYF.

V and J are TRBV7-2 and TRBJ2-3; 8 positions match TRBD2. CDR1 and CDR2 from the germline V gene are SGHTA and FQGNSA. This CDR3 is built from 14 residues. Trimming at V came to 3 bases and at J to 2 bases, leaving 1 base not matched to a gene. The CDR3, as DNA: TGTGCCAGCAGCTTGGGACTAGTCACAGATACGCAGTATTTT. This gives the protein CASSLGLVTDTQYF.

This clone was detected once. The rearrangement links TRBV7-3 to TRBJ2-7; possible D gene TRBD1, 5 bases. Trimming took off 5 bases at V and 2 bases at J, with 10 bases between the two ends. CDR1 SGHTA and CDR2 FQGTGA come from the germline V gene. This CDR3 comprises 13 residues. Here the CDR3 reads CASSLDSTYEQYF. The CDR3 DNA reads as TGTGCCAGCAGCCTTGACAGTACCTACGAGCAGTACTTC.

V and J are TRBV28 and TRBJ2-5, with 8 bases fitting TRBD1. This CDR3 spans 13 amino acids. The J segment lost 9 bases and the V segment lost 4 bases, leaving 7 bases of the junction unmatched. Germline CDR1 reads MDHEN; CDR2 reads SYDVKM. The CDR3 DNA is TGTGCCAGCAGTTGGACAGGGTTTGAGGCCCAGTACTTC. Protein: CASSWTGFEAQYF.

This chain joins TRBV13 and TRBJ2-6, with D tentatively TRBD2 (5 bases). CDR3 length: 20 amino acids. V was clipped by 5 bases and J by 0 bases, with 23 bases between them. Per the germline V gene, CDR1 is PRHDT and CDR2 is FYEKMQ (reference sequence). CDR3 coding DNA: TGTGCCAGCAGCGACGTGGGGAGCGGAGCCGGCCCCTCTGGGGCCAACGTCCTGACTTTC. Its protein product is CASSDVGSGAGPSGANVLTF.

V and J are TRBV5-1 and TRBJ2-1, with D perhaps being TRBD1 or TRBD2 (5 bases each). V was clipped by 4 bases and J by 4 bases, with 15 bases between them. CDR1 is SGHRS and CDR2 is YFSETQ in the germline V gene. The CDR3 contains 15 residues. In nucleotides, the CDR3 is TGCGCCAGCAGCCTTACCGGGACGGCTTACAATGAGCAGTTCTTC. Protein sequence: CASSLTGTAYNEQFF.

V usage is TRBV6-6 and J usage is TRBJ2-1; 7 positions agree with TRBD1. V trimming: 8 bases; J trimming: 8 bases; junction bases outside the gene matches: 12. Germline V gene data show CDR1 as MNHNY and CDR2 as SVGAGI (reference sequence). CDR3 length equals 14 residues. CDR3 bases: TGTGCCAGCTCCTACAGGGGCCGGGCAGATGAGCAGTTCTTC. This codes for CASSYRGRADEQFF.

The chain is built from TRBV10-1 and TRBJ2-7; no firm D call. Per the germline V gene, CDR1 is WNHNN and CDR2 is SYGVQD (reference sequence). This CDR3 is built from 15 residues. V was cut by 0 bases and J by 5 bases, with 14 bases left in between. This CDR3 reads CASSESRTPGHEQYF. The CDR3 bases are TGCGCCAGCAGTGAGTCTAGGACCCCGGGCCACGAGCAGTACTTC.

V gene TRBV6-5 combines with J gene TRBJ2-7; TRBD1 agrees at 7 bases. V dropped 0 bases and J dropped 5; count of bases not matched to a gene: 4. From germline, CDR1 is MNHEY and CDR2 SVGAGI. The CDR3 is made up of 14 amino acids. The CDR3 nucleotides read TGTGCCAGCAGTTACTCAGACAGGGACCACGAGCAGTACTTC. Protein: CASSYSDRDHEQYF.

V gene TRBV6-1 combines with J gene TRBJ2-7; the match to TRBD1 covers 7 bases. The CDR3 extends over 15 amino acids. V trimming: 4 bases; J trimming: 7 bases; junction bases outside the gene matches: 13. The germline gives CDR1 MNHNS, CDR2 SASEGT. The CDR3 protein is CASSVPGGSSREQYF. The CDR3 DNA reads as TGTGCCAGCAGTGTACCAGGGGGTTCCTCGCGGGAGCAGTACTTC.

V is TRBV7-9 and J is TRBJ2-4, with D hard to call. V lost 5 bases to trimming and J lost 7 bases, with 9 bases between them. Germline loops: CDR1 SEHNR, CDR2 FQNEAQ (reference sequence). The CDR3 contains 12 residues. The CDR3 DNA reads TGTGCCAGCAGCCAAGAGAGTAACATTCAGTACTTC. It encodes CASSQESNIQYF.

The chain has TRBV19 and TRBJ1-5; TRBD1 agrees at 10 bases. Germline values: CDR1 LNHDA, CDR2 SQIVND (reference sequence). The junction had 10 bases not matched to a gene; V was cut back by 11 bases and J by 3 bases. This CDR3 region has 15 residues. The CDR3 region has the DNA TGTGCCGGGGATCCGGGACAGGGGAACAATCAGCCCCAGCATTTT. Translated, it gives CAGDPGQGNNQPQHF.

The chain joins TRBV7-9 to TRBJ2-3, with 11 bases aligning to TRBD1. The CDR3 is made up of 16 amino acids. CDR1 is SEHNR and CDR2 is FQNEAQ in the germline V gene (reference sequence). Trimming removed 3 bases from V and 5 bases from J; junction bases left unmatched: 7. CDR3 residues: CASSFTGQGAKDTQYF. The CDR3, as DNA: TGTGCCAGCAGCTTCACAGGACAGGGGGCTAAAGATACGCAGTATTTT.